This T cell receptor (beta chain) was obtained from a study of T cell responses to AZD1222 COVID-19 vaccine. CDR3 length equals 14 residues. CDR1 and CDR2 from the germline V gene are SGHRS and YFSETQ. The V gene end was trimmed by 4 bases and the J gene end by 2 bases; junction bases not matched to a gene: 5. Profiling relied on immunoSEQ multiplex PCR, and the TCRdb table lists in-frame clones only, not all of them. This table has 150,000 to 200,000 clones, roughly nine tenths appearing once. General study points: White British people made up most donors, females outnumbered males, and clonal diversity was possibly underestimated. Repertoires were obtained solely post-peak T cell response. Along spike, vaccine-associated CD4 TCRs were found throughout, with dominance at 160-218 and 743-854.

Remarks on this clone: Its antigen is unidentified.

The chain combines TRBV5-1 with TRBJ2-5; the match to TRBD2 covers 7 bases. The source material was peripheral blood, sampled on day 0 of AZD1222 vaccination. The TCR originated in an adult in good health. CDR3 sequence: CASSGEGRQETQYF. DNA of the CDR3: TGCGCCAGCAGCGGGGAGGGGAGGCAAGAGACCCAGTACTTC.